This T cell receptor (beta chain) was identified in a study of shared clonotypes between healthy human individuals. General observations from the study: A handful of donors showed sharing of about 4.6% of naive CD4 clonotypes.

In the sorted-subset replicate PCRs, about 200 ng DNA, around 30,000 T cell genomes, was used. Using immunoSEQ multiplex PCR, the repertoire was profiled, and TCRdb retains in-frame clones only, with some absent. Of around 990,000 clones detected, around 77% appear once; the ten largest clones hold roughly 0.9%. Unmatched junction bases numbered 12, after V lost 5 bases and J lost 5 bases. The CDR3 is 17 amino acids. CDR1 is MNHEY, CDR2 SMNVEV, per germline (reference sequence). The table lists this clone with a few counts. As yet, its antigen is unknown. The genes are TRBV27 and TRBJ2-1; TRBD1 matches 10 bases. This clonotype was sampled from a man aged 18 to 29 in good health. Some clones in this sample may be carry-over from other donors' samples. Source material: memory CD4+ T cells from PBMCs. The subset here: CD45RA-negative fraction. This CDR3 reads CASSRPPGTGANNEQFF. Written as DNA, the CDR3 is TGTGCCAGCAGTCGTCCACCCGGGACAGGGGCGAACAATGAGCAGTTCTTC.